The subject of this entry is one T cell receptor beta chain. This entry is derived from a study of blood T cell repertoires in COVID-19. The CDR3 covers 14 residues. From germline, CDR1 is SQVTM and CDR2 ANQGSEA. V was cut by 7 bases and J by 5 bases, with 20 bases left in between. Source study methods: Estimates of nucleated cell counts were drawn from the amplification of reference gene primers. Sequencing used immunoSEQ multiplex PCR; TCRdb keeps in-frame clones, though not all of them. V, J and clone size were drawn from that table, and D and trimming were deduced from the DNA. The table includes fewer than 300,000 clones, around 90% detected once.

The clonotype was recovered from a middle-aged woman with acute COVID-19. Material: PBMCs or T cells enriched from blood (not recorded which). V gene TRBV29-1 combines with J gene TRBJ2-5, with D perhaps TRBD1 (5 bases). CDR3 sequence reads: CSARAGSKRETQYF. The CDR3 DNA sequence: TGCAGCGCCCGGGCAGGGTCTAAGAGGGAGACCCAGTACTTC. Together with reference TRBV29-1 and TRBJ2-5, the CDR3 gives the full variable domain: SAVISQKPSRDICQRGTSLTIQCQVDSQVTMMFWYRQQPGQSLTLIATANQGSEATYESGFVIDKFPISRPNLTFSTLTVSNMSPEDSSIYLCSARAGSKRETQYFGPGTRLLVL.